A single sample is the source of the 11 T cell receptor beta chains below, sequenced in a study of cytomegalovirus exposure and HLA in healthy donors. This table comes from immunoSEQ multiplex PCR, and its TCRdb copy is limited to in-frame clones, with some not included. Here the sample spans approximately 210,000 clones, 86% being singletons. The sample consisted of PBMCs. These receptors were obtained from a woman between 18 and 29 years old in good health and CMV-seronegative.

The gene calls are TRBV2 and TRBJ2-1; 9 positions match TRBD2. From germline, CDR1 is SNHLY and CDR2 FYNNEI. After removal of 5 bases from V and 4 bases from J, the junction contained 12 bases not matched to a gene. The length of the CDR3 is 17 residues. Here the CDR3 DNA reads TGTGCCAGCAGTCTGAGGGGTCTGGCGGGGGGGTACAATGAGCAGTTCTTC. This sequence encodes CASSLRGLAGGYNEQFF.

The chain couples TRBV6-5 to TRBJ1-1, with 7 bases lining up with TRBD1. The trim removed 4 bases at V and 3 bases at J, leaving 8 bases unmatched. Germline V gene data show CDR1 as MNHEY and CDR2 as SVGAGI. The CDR3 sequence is 15 residues long. The DNA of the CDR3 is TGTGCCAGCAGTTCGGCGACAGGGTGGGACACTGAAGCTTTCTTT. Encoded protein: CASSSATGWDTEAFF.

This chain joins TRBV7-2 and TRBJ2-7; TRBD2 matches 8 bases. Germline assignment: CDR1 SGHTA and CDR2 FQGNSA. The CDR3 runs to 14 residues. The V and J ends lost 4 bases and 3 bases, in that order; junction bases with no gene match: 5. CDR3 amino acids: CASSSGLAVYEQYF. The CDR3 nucleotides read TGTGCCAGCAGCTCTGGACTAGCTGTCTACGAGCAGTACTTC.

The CDR3 region is CASSLDVDRGLEKLFF. The CDR3 DNA is TGCGCCAGCAGCTTGGACGTCGACAGGGGGCTTGAAAAACTGTTTTTT. V gene TRBV5-1 combines with J gene TRBJ1-4, with 10 bases aligning to TRBD1. Germline V gene lookup returns CDR1 SGHRS and CDR2 YFSETQ. This CDR3 comprises 16 residues. J lost 7 bases, V lost 0 bases, and 6 bases had no gene match.

The chain is built from TRBV27 and TRBJ1-2, with TRBD1 matching over 8 bases. The germline V gene has CDR1 MNHEY and CDR2 SMNVEV (reference sequence). V was pared by 7 bases and J by 2 bases, with 9 bases of the junction left unmatched. The CDR3 has 15 amino acids. In nucleotides, the CDR3 is TGTGCCAGCACCCTTAGGACAGGGCCCAACTATGGCTACACCTTC. It is translated as CASTLRTGPNYGYTF.

The chain recombines TRBV13 with TRBJ1-1, with 9 bases fitting TRBD1. In germline, CDR1 is PRHDT, CDR2 FYEKMQ (reference sequence). V trimming: 2 bases; J trimming: 2 bases; junction bases outside the gene matches: 3. The CDR3 is 15 residues long. The CDR3 sequence: CASSLLTGGNTEAFF. The DNA of the CDR3 is TGTGCCAGCAGCTTATTAACAGGGGGCAACACTGAAGCTTTCTTT. Based on the CDR3 plus reference TRBV13 and TRBJ1-1, the full variable domain is AAGVIQSPRHLIKEKRETATLKCYPIPRHDTVYWYQQGPGQDPQFLISFYEKMQSDKGSIPDRFSAQQFSDYHSELNMSSLELGDSALYFCASSLLTGGNTEAFFGQGTRLTVV.

This chain connects TRBV6-4 to TRBJ2-6, with a tentative D call TRBD1 (5 bases). The CDR3 has 15 amino acids. V was shortened by 2 bases and J by 2 bases, with 7 bases between the two germline ends. Germline CDR1 MRHNA, CDR2 SNTAGT. The CDR3 DNA sequence: TGTGCCAGCAGTGACACAGGCCCTGGGGCCAACGTCCTGACTTTC. It yields the protein CASSDTGPGANVLTF.

The chain uses TRBV29-1 and TRBJ1-2, with D tentatively TRBD1 (6 bases). With 2 bases removed from V and 5 bases from J, the gap between germline ends came to 9 bases. The CDR3 contains 12 residues. Germline lookup yields CDR1 SQVTM and CDR2 ANQGSEA. The chain's CDR3 is CSVERQDYGYTF. The CDR3 coding sequence is TGCAGCGTTGAAAGACAGGATTATGGCTACACCTTC.

This clone was observed once. The chain recombines TRBV6-5 with TRBJ1-2; weak D call: TRBD1 (6 bases). Trimming removed 6 bases at V and 6 bases at J, with 17 bases between. CDR1 and CDR2 (germline): MNHEY, SVGAGI. The CDR3 covers 14 residues. In nucleotides, the CDR3 is TGTGCCAGCAGACAGGGTAATGATGGAGATGGCTACACCTTC. It is translated as CASRQGNDGDGYTF.

The gene calls are TRBV27 and TRBJ1-1; 7 positions match TRBD1. The germline gives CDR1 MNHEY, CDR2 SMNVEV (reference sequence). V lost 2 bases, J lost 7 bases, and 7 bases stayed unmatched. This CDR3 has 14 residues. This chain's CDR3 is CASSLGTDLLEAFF. The CDR3 DNA reads TGTGCCAGCAGTTTAGGGACAGATCTACTTGAAGCTTTCTTT.

The rearrangement links TRBV4-2 to TRBJ1-4; perhaps TRBD1 as D (6 bases). CDR1 LGHNA and CDR2 YNFKEQ come from the germline V gene. V was clipped by 0 bases and J by 1 base, with 15 bases between them. This CDR3 has 18 residues. CDR3 in amino acids: CASSQDGGAVGTNEKLFF. The CDR3 DNA sequence: TGTGCCAGCAGCCAAGATGGGGGGGCGGTAGGAACTAATGAAAAACTGTTTTTT.